This T cell receptor beta chain was captured by sequencing in a study of shared clonotypes between healthy human individuals. Study in general: The donor group consisted of a couple of women and a few men, aged 18 to 49. CD4 naive cells filled three plates per donor, CD4 memory three, CD8 naive two and CD8 memory one.

The assay was immunoSEQ multiplex PCR, and TCRdb's table has in-frame clones only and misses some. This table has a few million clones, around nine tenths appearing once. This clone was picked up one time. Germline lookup yields CDR1 SGHDT and CDR2 YYEEEE. This CDR3 comprises 17 residues. V was clipped by 2 bases and J by 4 bases; unmatched bases: 5. The chain combines TRBV5-6 with TRBJ2-2; the match to TRBD2 covers 13 bases. The material sequenced was naive CD4+ T cells sorted from blood. Subset in this sample: CD45RA+ positively selected. This TCR derives from a man between 18 and 35 years old in good health. The CDR3, as DNA: TGTGCCAGCAGCTTTAGGACTAGCGGGAGTCGCACCGGGGAGCTGTTTTTT. This translates into CASSFRTSGSRTGELFF.